One sample yielded the 22 T cell receptor beta chains listed below, sequenced in a study of T cells in Graves' hyperthyroidism and ophthalmopathy. It was RNA transcripts that yielded the amplified TCR beta CDR3 regions. A set of HTBI primers served as the primers for a first-round RT-PCR of the TCR CDR3. TCRdb reprocessed the multiplex PCR reads with MiXCR, giving one entry per CDR3 protein. This sample has about 500,000 distinct CDR3 sequences, with roughly 17% found just once. The specimen sequenced was blood. These receptors originate from a woman between 18 and 29 years old with Graves' ophthalmopathy.

In its sample, this clonotype was seen many times. The chain links TRBV12-5 to TRBJ1-1, with D unresolved. The ends were cut back, 7 bases at V and 1 base at J, with 7 bases in the middle. Germline CDR1 is LGHNT and CDR2 is FRNRAP. The CDR3 totals 12 residues. CDR3 nucleotides: TGTGCTAGTGCCCTTGCGAACACTGAAGCTTTCTTT. Its translation: CASALANTEAFF.

This clonotype has at least ten counts. The chain is built from TRBV3-1 and TRBJ2-7, with 8 bases aligning to TRBD1. Germline CDR1 and CDR2: LGHDT and YNNKEL (reference sequence). The J segment lost 3 bases and the V segment lost 1 base, leaving 5 bases of the junction unmatched. The CDR3 runs 15 residues. CDR3 sequence (DNA): TGTGCCAGCAGCCAAGGAGCAGGGGGCGTCTACGAGCAGTACTTC. It yields the protein CASSQGAGGVYEQYF.

Many counts were recorded for this clonotype. The V and J genes are TRBV7-9 and TRBJ2-1; D unclear. Germline values: CDR1 SEHNR, CDR2 FQNEAQ (reference sequence). The ends were cut back, 0 bases at V and 7 bases at J, with 10 bases in the middle. The CDR3 is 14 amino acids. This CDR3 reads CASSLALRTNEQFF. In DNA form, the CDR3 reads TGTGCCAGCAGCTTAGCGCTAAGGACGAATGAGCAGTTCTTC.

CDR3 protein: CSARDRGVSYNEQFF. In DNA, the CDR3 is TGCAGTGCTAGAGATAGGGGGGTCTCCTACAATGAGCAGTTCTTC. The chain employs TRBV20-1 and TRBJ2-1; D tentatively reads TRBD1 or TRBD2 (6 bases each). Germline V lookup: CDR1 DFQATT, CDR2 SNEGSKA (reference sequence). The V end lost 0 bases, the J end lost 0 bases, and 9 bases lay between the germline ends. The CDR3 loop spans 15 amino acids.

V and J are TRBV2 and TRBJ1-4, with 8 bases fitting TRBD1. The CDR3 runs to 14 residues. V shed 4 bases and J 4 bases; nucleotides not matched to a gene: 2. Looked up from germline, CDR1 is SNHLY and CDR2 is FYNNEI. The CDR3 sequence: CASSGTGINEKLFF. CDR3 bases: TGTGCCAGCAGTGGGACAGGGATTAATGAAAAACTGTTTTTT.

This chain joins TRBV6-1 and TRBJ2-2; no reliable D call. V lost 5 bases and J 8 bases, leaving 6 bases between the germline ends. The CDR3 is 11 residues long. CDR1 and CDR2 (germline): MNHNS, SASEGT. Here the CDR3 DNA reads TGTGCCAGCAGTAAACAGGGGGAGCTGTTTTTT. It specifies CASSKQGELFF.

The chain is built from TRBV24-1 and TRBJ2-1; 10 nucleotides align to TRBD1. The CDR3 loop spans 16 amino acids. The trim removed 4 bases at V and 3 bases at J, leaving 5 bases unmatched. CDR1 is KGHDR, CDR2 SFDVKD, per germline. This chain's CDR3 is CATSDRDRGHYNEQFF. The CDR3 DNA is TGTGCCACCAGTGACCGCGACAGGGGGCACTACAATGAGCAGTTCTTC.

This clonotype was observed many times. The chain combines TRBV6-2 or TRBV6-3 with TRBJ2-7, with D hard to call. In germline, CDR1 is MNHEY, CDR2 SVGEGT. This CDR3 comprises 17 residues. V lost 0 bases and J lost 6, with 21 bases in between. In nucleotides, the CDR3 is TGTGCCAGCAGTTACTCGGAGTCTCCGTCGCGGACCTCCGAGCAGTACTTC. Protein sequence: CASSYSESPSRTSEQYF.

This clonotype has more than one count but fewer than ten. The chain links TRBV15 to TRBJ2-3; D not resolved. CDR1 LNHNV and CDR2 YYDKDF come from the germline V gene (reference sequence). The CDR3 has 13 residues. Trimming cost V 0 bases and J 6 bases, with 7 bases left between them. The CDR3 coding sequence is TGTGCCACCAGCAGAGATCGTAGGGATACGCAGTATTTT. This encodes CATSRDRRDTQYF.

The CDR3 coding sequence is TGTGCCAGCAGTGACGAAGGCCCGACAGCCTGGGCACGCACCGGGGAGCTGTTTTTT. It specifies CASSDEGPTAWARTGELFF. This sequence joins TRBV6-4 and TRBJ2-2, with D maybe TRBD1 (5 bases). This CDR3 comprises 19 residues. Trimming took 2 bases from V and 4 from J, leaving 23 bases between them. The germline gives CDR1 MRHNA, CDR2 SNTAGT.

On this clonotype: A read error may explain this, as a much larger clone is one base away. This chain links TRBV7-2 with TRBJ2-2, with 16 bases identical to TRBD2. CDR1 SGHTA and CDR2 FQGNSA come from the germline V gene. The CDR3 is 19 amino acids. The chain's CDR3 is CVSSLGGTSGGGDTGELFF. CDR3 in DNA: TGTGTCAGCAGCTTAGGCGGGACTAGCGGGGGGGGGGACACCGGGGAGCTGTTTTTT.

This clonotype was counted only a few times. This chain links TRBV18 with TRBJ2-2; no clear D. Germline V lookup: CDR1 KGHSH, CDR2 LQKENI. V lost 6 bases and J 5 bases, leaving 16 bases between the germline ends. The CDR3 is 15 residues long. CDR3 in DNA: TGTGCCAGCTCTTTTCAGGAAATTGTAACCGGGGAGCTGTTTTTT. Translation: CASSFQEIVTGELFF.

The CDR3 loop reads CASSLVGHYNSPLHF. CDR3 sequence (DNA): TGTGCCAGCAGCTTAGTTGGACACTATAATTCACCCCTCCACTTT. The chain is built from TRBV7-9 and TRBJ1-6; maybe TRBD1 (5 bases). This CDR3 is built from 15 residues. V dropped 1 base and J dropped 3 bases, with 7 bases sitting between them. Germline assignment: CDR1 SEHNR and CDR2 FQNEAQ (reference sequence).

This clonotype turned up a few times. The chain recombines TRBV7-9 with TRBJ2-3, with TRBD2 identical over 9 bases. Germline CDR1 is SEHNR and CDR2 is FQNEAQ (reference sequence). The CDR3 runs to 16 residues. Trimming at V came to 4 bases and at J to 4 bases, leaving 9 bases not matched to a gene. The CDR3 DNA is TGTGCCAGCAGCTCTAACAGGACTAGCGAGTCAGATACGCAGTATTTT. Its protein is CASSSNRTSESDTQYF.

The sample holds a few counts of this clonotype. V gene TRBV20-1 combines with J gene TRBJ2-3; weak D call: TRBD2 (5 bases). Germline CDR1 DFQATT, CDR2 SNEGSKA (reference sequence). The CDR3 has 15 amino acids. Between the trimmed V and J ends, which lost 0 bases and 8 bases, there was a span of 18 bases. The CDR3 DNA follows: TGCAGTGCTAGAGATCGAGGACTGCAAATCGGTACGCAGTATTTT. Amino acids: CSARDRGLQIGTQYF.

This clonotype was seen ten or more times. CDR3 amino acids: CAWGTAGGPGDTQYF. CDR3 DNA sequence: TGTGCCTGGGGTACAGCGGGGGGGCCCGGAGATACGCAGTATTTT. The chain couples TRBV30 to TRBJ2-3; 10 nucleotides match TRBD2. This CDR3 is 15 amino acids long. CDR1 is GTSNPN and CDR2 is SVGIG in the germline V gene (reference sequence). V was clipped by 5 bases and J by 5 bases; unmatched bases: 10.

This clonotype was counted many times. In nucleotides, the CDR3 is TGTGCCAGCAGGGACCGTGTGGTAGGGGAGCAGTTCTTC. Encoded protein: CASRDRVVGEQFF. The V and J genes are TRBV6-5 and TRBJ2-1; no clear D. V was clipped by 6 bases and J by 10 bases, with 16 bases between them. This CDR3 is 13 amino acids long. Germline V gene sequence: CDR1 MNHEY, CDR2 SVGAGI.

This clonotype occurred a few times. The chain employs TRBV20-1 and TRBJ2-3; the D gene could be TRBD1 or TRBD2 (6 bases each). V was cut by 0 bases and J by 3 bases, with 13 bases left in between. This CDR3 region has 15 residues. CDR1 is DFQATT and CDR2 is SNEGSKA in the germline V gene (reference sequence). The CDR3 coding sequence is TGCAGTGCTAGAGATCGGCCGGGGGCGACAGATACGCAGTATTTT. Encoded protein: CSARDRPGATDTQYF.

The chain has TRBV30 and TRBJ1-2, with D unclear. The germline CDR1 and CDR2 sequences are GTSNPN and SVGIG (reference sequence). CDR3 size: 14 residues. V was cut by 5 bases and J by 4 bases, with 17 bases left in between. The CDR3 loop reads CAWGRPDGSYGYTF. DNA of the CDR3: TGTGCCTGGGGGCGCCCGGACGGCAGCTATGGCTACACCTTC.

In this sample, this clonotype turned up many times. V and J are TRBV2 and TRBJ2-1, with 9 bases identical to TRBD1. After removal of 7 bases from V and 2 bases from J, the junction contained 3 bases not matched to a gene. The germline V gene encodes CDR1 SNHLY and CDR2 FYNNEI. The CDR3 covers 14 residues. CDR3 bases: TGTGCCAGCATCTGGACAGGGGCCTACAATGAGCAGTTCTTC. Its translation: CASIWTGAYNEQFF.

This clonotype occurred many times. The chain links TRBV24-1 to TRBJ1-1; D ambiguous. The germline gives CDR1 KGHDR, CDR2 SFDVKD. The CDR3 loop spans 13 amino acids. Trimming removed 5 bases at V and 1 base at J, with 7 bases between. CDR3 nucleotide sequence: TGTGCCACCAGTGGACTGGGGAACACTGAAGCTTTCTTT. This gives the protein CATSGLGNTEAFF.

This clonotype was counted a single time. This may arise from a read error, as a much more abundant clone is one base away. The chain has TRBV12-3 or TRBV12-4 and TRBJ2-7; D not certain. V lost 6 bases to trimming and J lost 7 bases, with 19 bases between them. CDR3 size: 14 residues. This CDR3 reads CASSPSSFDNEQYF. Written as DNA, the CDR3 is TGTGCCAGCAGCCCCTCTTCTTTCGACAATGAGCAGTACTTC.